A selection of T cell receptor beta chains follows, all from one sample in a study of radiotherapy plus CTLA-4 blockade in lung cancer. Profiled with immunoSEQ multiplex PCR; TCRdb holds only in-frame clones, not every one. Of 1,500 to 2,000 clones in the sample, 85% to 90% were seen once. Sample: tumor tissue, taken from a patient treated with radiotherapy plus ipilimumab. These receptors were taken from a human donor with non-small cell lung cancer who had a complete response to radiotherapy plus ipilimumab. The CDR3 runs from the conserved cysteine through the conserved F or W. The order of the fields is V gene, D gene, clone size, CDR3 length, J gene, CDR3 DNA, CDR3 protein. The D gene is left open where the match is weak. The size of a clone is reported for some rows only, either as once, few or many, or as a class for expanded clones.

v_call: TRBV7-2; d_call: -; clone_size: -; cdr3_length: 13; j_call: TRBJ2-5; cdr3_nt: TGTGCCAGCAGCGGGGGCATGAGGGAGACCCAGTACTTC; cdr3_aa: CASSGGMRETQYF
v_call: TRBV7-2; d_call: -; clone_size: -; cdr3_length: 13; j_call: TRBJ2-1; cdr3_nt: TGTGCCAGCAGCTTAAGACAATACAATGAGCAGTTCTTC; cdr3_aa: CASSLRQYNEQFF
v_call: TRBV28; d_call: -; clone_size: -; cdr3_length: 13; j_call: TRBJ1-2; cdr3_nt: TGTGCCAGCAGCTCTACAAGGACCTATGGCTACACCTTC; cdr3_aa: CASSSTRTYGYTF
v_call: TRBV7-2; d_call: TRBD2; clone_size: -; cdr3_length: 15; j_call: TRBJ2-1; cdr3_nt: TGTGCCAGCAGCCCCCAGGCGGGGGGGCTTGATGAGCAGTTCTTC; cdr3_aa: CASSPQAGGLDEQFF
v_call: TRBV6-5; d_call: -; clone_size: -; cdr3_length: 14; j_call: TRBJ1-2; cdr3_nt: TGTGCCAGCAGTGAAGGCCGGGGCATATATGGCTACACCTTC; cdr3_aa: CASSEGRGIYGYTF
v_call: TRBV2; d_call: -; clone_size: -; cdr3_length: 16; j_call: TRBJ1-5; cdr3_nt: TGTGCCAGCAGTGGGGAGACAGCGTGGGGCAATCAGCCCCAGCATTTT; cdr3_aa: CASSGETAWGNQPQHF
v_call: TRBV29-1; d_call: -; clone_size: -; cdr3_length: 14; j_call: TRBJ1-5; cdr3_nt: TGCAGCGCTCTTTGGACAGATAGGAATCAGCCCCAGCATTTT; cdr3_aa: CSALWTDRNQPQHF
v_call: TRBV2; d_call: -; clone_size: -; cdr3_length: 16; j_call: TRBJ2-4; cdr3_nt: TGTGCCAGCAGTGTGCCGGGTTTAGAGGCCAAAAACATTCAGTACTTC; cdr3_aa: CASSVPGLEAKNIQYF
v_call: TRBV19; d_call: -; clone_size: -; cdr3_length: 13; j_call: TRBJ1-2; cdr3_nt: TGTGCCACTTCTCTCGGGGCAGGCTATGGCTACACCTTC; cdr3_aa: CATSLGAGYGYTF
v_call: TRBV2; d_call: -; clone_size: once; cdr3_length: 13; j_call: TRBJ1-5; cdr3_nt: TGTGCCAAAGGGGACGGCCCCAATCAGCCCCAGCATTTT; cdr3_aa: CAKGDGPNQPQHF
v_call: TRBV7-9; d_call: -; clone_size: -; cdr3_length: 16; j_call: TRBJ1-2; cdr3_nt: TGTGCCAGCAGCCCCCAGTCCTCCTTCCAAGGGTATGGCTACACCTTC; cdr3_aa: CASSPQSSFQGYGYTF
v_call: TRBV30; d_call: -; clone_size: -; cdr3_length: 14; j_call: TRBJ2-1; cdr3_nt: TGTGCCTGGAGGAACCTCGGGATACTCAATGAGCAGTTCTTC; cdr3_aa: CAWRNLGILNEQFF
v_call: TRBV10-3; d_call: TRBD1; clone_size: -; cdr3_length: 14; j_call: TRBJ2-1; cdr3_nt: TGTGCCACCTGGACAGGGGGCGGATGGGATGAGCAGTTCTTC; cdr3_aa: CATWTGGGWDEQFF
v_call: TRBV19; d_call: TRBD1; clone_size: -; cdr3_length: 16; j_call: TRBJ2-5; cdr3_nt: TGTGCCAGTAGCCATGGGGACAGGGGGTCGGGTGAGACCCAGTACTTC; cdr3_aa: CASSHGDRGSGETQYF
v_call: TRBV5-8; d_call: TRBD2; clone_size: -; cdr3_length: 19; j_call: TRBJ2-1; cdr3_nt: TGTGCCAGCAGCACTGGGGGGGGTAGATTTGGGCTTATCTACAATGAGCAGTTCTTC; cdr3_aa: CASSTGGGRFGLIYNEQFF
v_call: TRBV10-1; d_call: TRBD2; clone_size: -; cdr3_length: 14; j_call: TRBJ2-1; cdr3_nt: TGCGCCAGCGGGAAGGCCGGGACTAGCAATGAGCAGTTCTTC; cdr3_aa: CASGKAGTSNEQFF
v_call: TRBV27; d_call: TRBD2; clone_size: -; cdr3_length: 15; j_call: TRBJ2-5; cdr3_nt: TGTGCCAGCAGTTCCCTGACTAGCGGGAGACAGACCCAGTACTTC; cdr3_aa: CASSSLTSGRQTQYF
v_call: TRBV27; d_call: -; clone_size: few; cdr3_length: 14; j_call: TRBJ2-1; cdr3_nt: TGTGCCAGCAGTTTATATTTCGGGGGCAATGAGCAGTTCTTC; cdr3_aa: CASSLYFGGNEQFF
v_call: TRBV5-4; d_call: -; clone_size: -; cdr3_length: 18; j_call: TRBJ2-6; cdr3_nt: TGTGCCAGCATAGGGACCGTACCAGACAAAAGTCGGGCCAACGTCCTGACTTTC; cdr3_aa: CASIGTVPDKSRANVLTF
v_call: TRBV19; d_call: TRBD1; clone_size: -; cdr3_length: 13; j_call: TRBJ1-2; cdr3_nt: TGTGCCAGTAGTATAGACAGGGGGCAAGGCTACACCTTC; cdr3_aa: CASSIDRGQGYTF
v_call: TRBV29-1; d_call: -; clone_size: -; cdr3_length: 15; j_call: TRBJ2-6; cdr3_nt: TGCAGCGTTGTATTCATGGCGGCTGGGGCCAACGTCCTGACTTTC; cdr3_aa: CSVVFMAAGANVLTF
v_call: TRBV5-1; d_call: -; clone_size: -; cdr3_length: 17; j_call: TRBJ2-6; cdr3_nt: TGCGCCAGCAGCTTGGCCCTACAGAGCTCTGGGGCCAACGTCCTGACTTTC; cdr3_aa: CASSLALQSSGANVLTF
v_call: TRBV11-2; d_call: -; clone_size: -; cdr3_length: 13; j_call: TRBJ2-7; cdr3_nt: TGTGCCAGCAGCTTAGACAGGGCCTACGAGCAGTACTTC; cdr3_aa: CASSLDRAYEQYF
v_call: TRBV7-9; d_call: TRBD1; clone_size: few; cdr3_length: 16; j_call: TRBJ2-1; cdr3_nt: TGTGCCAGCAGCGGACTGACAGGGGGCGACTACAATGAGCAGTTCTTC; cdr3_aa: CASSGLTGGDYNEQFF
v_call: TRBV4-3; d_call: -; clone_size: few; cdr3_length: 15; j_call: TRBJ2-5; cdr3_nt: TGCGCCAGCAGCCAAAAGTGGCCCACCCAAGAGACCCAGTACTTC; cdr3_aa: CASSQKWPTQETQYF
v_call: TRBV7-8; d_call: -; clone_size: once; cdr3_length: 17; j_call: TRBJ1-6; cdr3_nt: TGTGCCAGCAGCCTCCGGGATGGGCGAGGGGATAATTCACCCCTCCACTTT; cdr3_aa: CASSLRDGRGDNSPLHF
v_call: TRBV4-3; d_call: -; clone_size: -; cdr3_length: 14; j_call: TRBJ1-2; cdr3_nt: TGCGCCAGCAGCCAGGGTGACGGACTCTATGGCTACACCTTC; cdr3_aa: CASSQGDGLYGYTF
v_call: TRBV5-6; d_call: -; clone_size: -; cdr3_length: 15; j_call: TRBJ1-1; cdr3_nt: TGTGCCAGCAGCTTGGGTTGGGGAAGGAACACTGAAGCTTTCTTT; cdr3_aa: CASSLGWGRNTEAFF
v_call: TRBV11-2; d_call: TRBD2; clone_size: -; cdr3_length: 16; j_call: TRBJ2-2; cdr3_nt: TGTGCCAGCAGCAAACTAGCGGGGGCGAGGACCGGGGAGCTGTTTTTT; cdr3_aa: CASSKLAGARTGELFF
v_call: TRBV27; d_call: TRBD2; clone_size: -; cdr3_length: 15; j_call: TRBJ2-7; cdr3_nt: TGTGCCAGCAGTTTGGAGCGGGGGGGCTTCTACGAGCAGTACTTC; cdr3_aa: CASSLERGGFYEQYF
v_call: TRBV4-3; d_call: -; clone_size: -; cdr3_length: 18; j_call: TRBJ1-1; cdr3_nt: TGCGCCAGCAGCCTGAGCATAATAGTGGGACACATGAACACTGAAGCTTTCTTT; cdr3_aa: CASSLSIIVGHMNTEAFF
v_call: TRBV7-9; d_call: -; clone_size: -; cdr3_length: 14; j_call: TRBJ1-1; cdr3_nt: TGTGCCAGCAGCTTGAGTGGGGCACGCACTGAAGCTTTCTTT; cdr3_aa: CASSLSGARTEAFF
v_call: TRBV7-2; d_call: -; clone_size: -; cdr3_length: 13; j_call: TRBJ2-7; cdr3_nt: TGTGCCAGCAGCCCCCAGTCGGGAACGGAGCAGTACTTC; cdr3_aa: CASSPQSGTEQYF
v_call: TRBV19; d_call: TRBD1; clone_size: -; cdr3_length: 13; j_call: TRBJ2-4; cdr3_nt: TGTGCCAGCAAGGGGACAGTGAAAAACATTCAGTACTTC; cdr3_aa: CASKGTVKNIQYF
v_call: TRBV2; d_call: -; clone_size: -; cdr3_length: 18; j_call: TRBJ2-6; cdr3_nt: TGTGCCAGCAGTTGGCAGGGACGTACCCATTCTGGGGCCAACGTCCTGACTTTC; cdr3_aa: CASSWQGRTHSGANVLTF
v_call: TRBV2; d_call: -; clone_size: -; cdr3_length: 15; j_call: TRBJ2-3; cdr3_nt: TGTGCCAGCAGCCCCGACGGAAGGAGCACAGATACGCAGTATTTT; cdr3_aa: CASSPDGRSTDTQYF
v_call: TRBV29-1; d_call: TRBD1; clone_size: few; cdr3_length: 11; j_call: TRBJ2-7; cdr3_nt: TGCAGCGCCGGACAGGGGGACGAGCAGTACTTC; cdr3_aa: CSAGQGDEQYF
v_call: TRBV6-5; d_call: -; clone_size: -; cdr3_length: 12; j_call: TRBJ2-2; cdr3_nt: TGTGCCAGCAGTTACGGGGGGATGGAGCTGTTTTTT; cdr3_aa: CASSYGGMELFF
v_call: TRBV4-3; d_call: -; clone_size: -; cdr3_length: 14; j_call: TRBJ2-7; cdr3_nt: TGCGCCAGCAGCCAAGATCTAGGGGTCTACGAGCAGTACTTC; cdr3_aa: CASSQDLGVYEQYF
v_call: TRBV6-1; d_call: -; clone_size: -; cdr3_length: 11; j_call: TRBJ2-3; cdr3_nt: TGTGCCAGCAACCCCCCAGATACGCAGTATTTT; cdr3_aa: CASNPPDTQYF